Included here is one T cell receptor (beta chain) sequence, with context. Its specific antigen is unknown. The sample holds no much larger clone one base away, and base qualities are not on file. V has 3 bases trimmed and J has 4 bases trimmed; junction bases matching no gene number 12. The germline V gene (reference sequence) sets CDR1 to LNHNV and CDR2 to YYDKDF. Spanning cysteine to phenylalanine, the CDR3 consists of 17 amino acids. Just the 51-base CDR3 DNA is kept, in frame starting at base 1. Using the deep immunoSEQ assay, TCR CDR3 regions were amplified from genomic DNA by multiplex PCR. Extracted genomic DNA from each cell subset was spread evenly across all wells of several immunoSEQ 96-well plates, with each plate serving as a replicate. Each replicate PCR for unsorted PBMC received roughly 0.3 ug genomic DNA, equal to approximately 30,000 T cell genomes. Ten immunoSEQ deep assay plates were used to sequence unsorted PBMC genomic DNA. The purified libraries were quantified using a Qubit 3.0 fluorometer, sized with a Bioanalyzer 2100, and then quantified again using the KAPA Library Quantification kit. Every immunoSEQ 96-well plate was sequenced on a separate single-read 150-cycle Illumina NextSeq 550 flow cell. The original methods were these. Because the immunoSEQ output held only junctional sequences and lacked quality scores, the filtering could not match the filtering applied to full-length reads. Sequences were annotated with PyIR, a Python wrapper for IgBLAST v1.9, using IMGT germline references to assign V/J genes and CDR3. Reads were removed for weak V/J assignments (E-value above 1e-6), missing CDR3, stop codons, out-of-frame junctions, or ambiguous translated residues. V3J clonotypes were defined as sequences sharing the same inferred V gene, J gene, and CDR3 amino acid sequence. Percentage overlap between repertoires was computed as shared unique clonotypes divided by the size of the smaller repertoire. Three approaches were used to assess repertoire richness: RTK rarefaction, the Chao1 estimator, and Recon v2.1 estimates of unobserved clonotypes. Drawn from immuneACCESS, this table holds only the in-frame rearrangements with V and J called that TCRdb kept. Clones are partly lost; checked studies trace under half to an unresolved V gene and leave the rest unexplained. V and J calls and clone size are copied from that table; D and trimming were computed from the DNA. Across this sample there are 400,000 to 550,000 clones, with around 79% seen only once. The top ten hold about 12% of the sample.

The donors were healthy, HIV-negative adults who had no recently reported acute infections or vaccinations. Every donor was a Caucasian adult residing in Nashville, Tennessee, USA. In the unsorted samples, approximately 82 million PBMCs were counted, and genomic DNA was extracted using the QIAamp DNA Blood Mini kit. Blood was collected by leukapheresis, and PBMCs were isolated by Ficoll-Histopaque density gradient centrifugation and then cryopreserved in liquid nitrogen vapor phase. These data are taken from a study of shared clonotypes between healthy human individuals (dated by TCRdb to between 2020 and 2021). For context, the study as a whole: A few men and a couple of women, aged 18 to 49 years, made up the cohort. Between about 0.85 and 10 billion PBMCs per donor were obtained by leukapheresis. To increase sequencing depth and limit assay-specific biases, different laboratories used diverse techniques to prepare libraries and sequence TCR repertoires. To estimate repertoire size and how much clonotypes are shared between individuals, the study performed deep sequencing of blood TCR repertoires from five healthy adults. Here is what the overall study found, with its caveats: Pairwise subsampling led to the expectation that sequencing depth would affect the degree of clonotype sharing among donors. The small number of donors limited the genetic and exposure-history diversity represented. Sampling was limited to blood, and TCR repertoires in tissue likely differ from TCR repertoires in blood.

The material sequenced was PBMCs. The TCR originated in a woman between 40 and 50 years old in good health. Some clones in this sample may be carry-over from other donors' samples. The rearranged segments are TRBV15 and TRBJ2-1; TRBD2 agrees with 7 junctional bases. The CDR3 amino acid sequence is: CATSSGKSSGKYNEQFF. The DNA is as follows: TGTGCCACCAGCAGCGGCAAGTCTAGCGGCAAATACAATGAGCAGTTCTTC.